The text below deals with one T cell receptor beta chain. In its sample, this clone was seen a few times. It has no known antigen specificity. One base away there is no much larger clone; base qualities are not given. Each donor gave one peripheral blood draw, about 100 mL on average, collected into heparinised tubes. Naive, central memory, regulatory and stem cell-like memory CD4+ T cells were sorted on a BD FACSAria II using a panel including CD45RO, CCR7, CD25, CD127, CD95 and CD27. Purity was above 95% for every sorted population. PBMCs were separated immediately by Lymphoprep density gradient centrifugation and were stained directly, without being cultured. Samples were stained and sorted in pairs, with one healthy donor and one patient per experiment, so that batch effects were minimized. The entire isolated RNA was reverse transcribed using the High Capacity cDNA Reverse Transcription Kit, and thus expressed TCRB transcripts were sequenced. Deep immunoSEQ sequencing was performed on naive, central memory and regulatory T cell samples, with an average of around 3.5 million total reads per sample. Sorted cells were lysed in RLT buffer, and RNA was extracted using DNase-treated RNeasy Micro or Mini kits according to cell number. To prevent cross-contamination, each cell subset was processed individually, whereas patient and healthy donor samples were processed jointly. The immunoSEQ multiplex PCR was used to amplify TCRB sequences from cDNA, generating 87-bp fragments that spanned the CDR3 region. Amplicons were sequenced on the Illumina HiSeq platform. Per the authors' processing: Synthetic template baselines were used to correct PCR bias computationally, reads within Hamming distance 2 were collapsed, and singletons that could not be merged were discarded. By aligning reads against IMGT, V, D and J genes, CDR3 length, and insertions or deletions at six rearrangement sites were assigned. Within each subset, clonotype counts were normalized to sorted cell number, after which true diversity and Gini coefficients were computed with the tcR R package. The overlap coefficient, calculated on TCRB nucleotide sequences, was used to quantify repertoire sharing. Out-of-frame TCRB sequences from naive cells were analyzed to stand in for the pre-selection repertoire. The table was pulled from immuneACCESS by TCRdb, which kept in-frame rearrangements only. Such tables lose some clones; where checked, under half of the loss comes from unresolved V genes, and the rest has no known cause. V, J and clone size were drawn from that table, and D and trimming were deduced from the DNA. The sample data list roughly 230,000 clones, and roughly 9.6% of these were observed just once. The ten largest clones add up to around 0.037% of the sample.

The CDR3 starts with the cysteine, ends with the phenylalanine, and has 15 residues. Only CDR3 DNA is held: 45 bases, read in frame from base 1. Relative to germline, V is missing 4 bases and J is missing 5 bases, with 3 bases of the junction outside any gene match. Based on the germline V gene, the CDR1 and CDR2 sequences are MDHEN and SYDVKM. This sample is part of a study of beta chain features in type 1 diabetes (dated by TCRdb to the late 2010s). At the level of the whole study: Patients and healthy donors did not differ in mean age, gender distribution, total cell number or subset yield. A total of some 110 million sorted cells were examined across all samples, and a strong correlation was observed between cell number per subset and RNA yield. In the study, recently diagnosed type 1 diabetes patients and matched healthy donors were compared on the TCRB repertoires of their sorted circulating CD4+ T cell subsets. Whereas all 28 donors provided naive and central memory subsets, regulatory and stem cell-like memory subsets were isolated from just 8 patients and about 8 healthy donors.

What the authors observed across the whole study: Only small numbers of individuals were included in the HLA sub-analyses, which left unresolved whether HLA type had any influence on TCRB rearrangement. Because cDNA was sequenced instead of genomic DNA, activated cells with high expression could be over-represented, although the groups did not differ in activation or CD3 levels. Naive, central memory and regulatory TCRB repertoires appeared more similar among patients than among healthy donors. Patients with type 1 diabetes made fewer insertions and deleted more nucleotides at VDJ recombination sites, implying thymic rearrangement abnormalities. PCR might favor shorter templates, but patient and control samples were amplified and corrected together, so any skew would affect both groups equally. Type 1 diabetes patients showed a moderate but significant shortening of TCRB CDR3 length in all four CD4+ subsets.

The chain uses TRBV28 and TRBJ1-5, with 12 junctional bases fitting TRBD1. This TCR was sampled from a woman under 30 in good health. Sequenced sample: naive CD4+ T cells from blood. The cell subset or site label here, explained by the study, means: true naive CD4+ T cells. The CDR3: CASSSGTGGYQPQHF. The bases read TGTGCCAGCAGTTCGGGGACAGGGGGCTATCAGCCCCAGCATTTT.